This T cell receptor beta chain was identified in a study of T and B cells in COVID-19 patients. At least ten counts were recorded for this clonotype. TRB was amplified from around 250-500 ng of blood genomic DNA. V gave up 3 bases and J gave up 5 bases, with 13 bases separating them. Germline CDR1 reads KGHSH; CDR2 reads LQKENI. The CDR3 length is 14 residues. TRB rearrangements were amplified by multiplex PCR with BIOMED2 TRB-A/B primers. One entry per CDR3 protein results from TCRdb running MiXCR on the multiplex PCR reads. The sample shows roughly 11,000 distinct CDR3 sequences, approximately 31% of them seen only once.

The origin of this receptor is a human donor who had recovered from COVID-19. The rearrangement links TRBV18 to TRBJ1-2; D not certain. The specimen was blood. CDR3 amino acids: CASSPPGLRYGYTF. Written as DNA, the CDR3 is TGTGCCAGCTCACCTCCGGGCTTGAGGTATGGCTACACCTTC.